One and the same sample provided the 10 T cell receptor beta chains below, sequenced in a study of molecular identifiers for immune sequencing clone quantification (dated by TCRdb to the late 2010s). The method behind the library was PCR. Data came from a NextSeq 500. The raw public data were reprocessed by TCRdb itself: fastp quality trimming at Q25, MiXCR clonotype calling, in-frame beta chains only. Rows with one shared CDR3 protein collapse into an entry with the most common genes and DNA. This sample gives nearly 55,000 distinct CDR3 sequences in total; roughly 36% of them show up just once. The ten most abundant clones make up 3% to 4% of the sample. The sequencing sample was made of naive CD8+ T cells from blood, with Jurkat cell RNA spiked in. According to the study, the label for this sample's cell subset or site signals: FACS-sorted CD8+CD4-CCR7+CD45RA+ naive T cells. The receptors come from a human donor in good health. Some libraries in this study had Jurkat cell RNA spiked in.

The table lists this clonotype with many counts. This chain links TRBV29-1 with TRBJ2-3; 13 bases are shared with TRBD2. V was clipped by 8 bases and J by 2 bases; unmatched bases: 13. Germline loops: CDR1 SQVTM, CDR2 ANQGSEA. CDR3 length equals 17 residues. CDR3 sequence reads: CSLGLAGDRIVTDTQYF. The CDR3, as DNA: TGCAGCCTTGGACTAGCGGGAGATCGAATCGTCACAGATACGCAGTATTTT.

This clonotype was recorded many times. The chain recombines TRBV5-6 with TRBJ1-1; D possibly corresponds to TRBD1 (5 bases). This CDR3 has 15 residues. The germline gives CDR1 SGHDT, CDR2 YYEEEE. V was cut by 0 bases and J by 4 bases, with 13 bases left in between. The CDR3 sequence is CASSLAGGRGTEAFF. In DNA, the CDR3 is TGTGCCAGCAGCTTGGCTGGGGGTAGGGGCACTGAAGCTTTCTTT.

Concerning this clonotype itself: The junction departs from germline at one end; a sequencing error may be responsible. The rearrangement joins TRBV25-1 to TRBJ2-7; 7 bases fit TRBD1. There are 13 residues in the CDR3. CDR1 and CDR2 from the germline V gene are MGHDK and SYGVNS. CDR3 amino acids: CASSETGSYAQYF. The CDR3 bases are TGTGCCAGCAGTGAGACAGGGTCGTACGCGCAGTACTTC.

This chain uses TRBV19 with TRBJ2-5, with TRBD2 identical over 12 bases. V shed 5 bases, J shed 3 bases, and the junction held 13 bases outside the gene matches. The germline V gene has CDR1 LNHDA and CDR2 SQIVND (reference sequence). The CDR3 sequence is 18 residues long. CDR3 bases: TGTGCCAGTAGTCCACGACTAGCGGGAGTTTACGTAGAAGAGACCCAGTACTTC. Amino acid sequence: CASSPRLAGVYVEETQYF.

This clonotype ranks as medium-sized. V is TRBV9 and J is TRBJ2-6; 8 bases line up with TRBD1. Germline V CDR1 and CDR2: SGDLS, YYNGEE. The CDR3 contains 18 residues. Losses at the gene ends were 3 bases for V and 1 base for J; bases not matched to a gene: 9. Written as DNA, the CDR3 is TGTGCCAGCAGCGGATACGGACAGGGTGTTTCTGGGGCCAACGTCCTGACTTTC. Protein sequence: CASSGYGQGVSGANVLTF. Using reference TRBV9 and TRBJ2-6 for the parts outside the CDR3, the full variable domain is DSGVTQTPKHLITATGQRVTLRCSPRSGDLSVYWYQQSLDQGLQFLIQYYNGEERAKGNILERFSAQQFPDLHSELNLSSLELGDSALYFCASSGYGQGVSGANVLTFGAGSRLTVL.

Comment on this clonotype: A much larger clone is a single base away; this may be a read error. This CDR3 reads CASRLAYNEQFF. Written as DNA, the CDR3 is TGTGCCAGCAGGTTGGCCTACAATGAGCAGTTCTTC. V gene TRBV5-6 combines with J gene TRBJ2-1; D gene ambiguous. Germline V gene lookup returns CDR1 SGHDT and CDR2 YYEEEE. This CDR3 has 12 amino acids.

This clonotype was detected only a few times. The chain couples TRBV6-5 to TRBJ2-5; D uncertain. V lost 0 bases to trimming and J lost 0 bases, with 8 bases between them. This CDR3 comprises 15 residues. Per germline, CDR1 MNHEY and CDR2 SVGAGI. For the CDR3, the DNA is TGTGCCAGCAGTTACTCGACCCTGTACCAAGAGACCCAGTACTTC. Translated, it gives CASSYSTLYQETQYF.

The sample holds a few counts of this clonotype. An end of the junction differs from the germline gene, which may be a read error. V is TRBV28 and J is TRBJ1-5; D is undetermined. CDR1 is MDHEN, CDR2 SYDVKM, per germline. CDR3 length: 12 residues. DNA for the CDR3: TGTGCCAGCAGTCCCTATAATCAGCCCCAGCAATTT. This codes for CASSPYNQPQQF.

Turning to this clonotype: Given a much more abundant clone one base away, this may be a read error. The rearrangement links TRBV7-8 to TRBJ2-3; a possible D gene is TRBD2 (5 bases). The CDR3 totals 15 residues. With 5 bases removed from V and 2 bases from J, the gap between germline ends came to 14 bases. The V gene's germline CDR1 is SGHVS and CDR2 FQNEAQ. The CDR3 sequence is CASSLFSGSTDTQYF. In DNA form, the CDR3 reads TGTGCCAGCAGCCTCTTTTCGGGATCCACAGATACGCAGTATTTT.

The rearrangement joins TRBV28 to TRBJ2-1; 7 positions agree with TRBD1. There are 14 residues in the CDR3. V gave up 2 bases and J gave up 5 bases; unmatched junction bases: 3. The germline V gene has CDR1 MDHEN and CDR2 SYDVKM. CDR3 protein: CASSLRDRDNEQFF. In nucleotides, the CDR3 is TGTGCCAGCAGTTTACGCGACAGGGACAATGAGCAGTTCTTC.